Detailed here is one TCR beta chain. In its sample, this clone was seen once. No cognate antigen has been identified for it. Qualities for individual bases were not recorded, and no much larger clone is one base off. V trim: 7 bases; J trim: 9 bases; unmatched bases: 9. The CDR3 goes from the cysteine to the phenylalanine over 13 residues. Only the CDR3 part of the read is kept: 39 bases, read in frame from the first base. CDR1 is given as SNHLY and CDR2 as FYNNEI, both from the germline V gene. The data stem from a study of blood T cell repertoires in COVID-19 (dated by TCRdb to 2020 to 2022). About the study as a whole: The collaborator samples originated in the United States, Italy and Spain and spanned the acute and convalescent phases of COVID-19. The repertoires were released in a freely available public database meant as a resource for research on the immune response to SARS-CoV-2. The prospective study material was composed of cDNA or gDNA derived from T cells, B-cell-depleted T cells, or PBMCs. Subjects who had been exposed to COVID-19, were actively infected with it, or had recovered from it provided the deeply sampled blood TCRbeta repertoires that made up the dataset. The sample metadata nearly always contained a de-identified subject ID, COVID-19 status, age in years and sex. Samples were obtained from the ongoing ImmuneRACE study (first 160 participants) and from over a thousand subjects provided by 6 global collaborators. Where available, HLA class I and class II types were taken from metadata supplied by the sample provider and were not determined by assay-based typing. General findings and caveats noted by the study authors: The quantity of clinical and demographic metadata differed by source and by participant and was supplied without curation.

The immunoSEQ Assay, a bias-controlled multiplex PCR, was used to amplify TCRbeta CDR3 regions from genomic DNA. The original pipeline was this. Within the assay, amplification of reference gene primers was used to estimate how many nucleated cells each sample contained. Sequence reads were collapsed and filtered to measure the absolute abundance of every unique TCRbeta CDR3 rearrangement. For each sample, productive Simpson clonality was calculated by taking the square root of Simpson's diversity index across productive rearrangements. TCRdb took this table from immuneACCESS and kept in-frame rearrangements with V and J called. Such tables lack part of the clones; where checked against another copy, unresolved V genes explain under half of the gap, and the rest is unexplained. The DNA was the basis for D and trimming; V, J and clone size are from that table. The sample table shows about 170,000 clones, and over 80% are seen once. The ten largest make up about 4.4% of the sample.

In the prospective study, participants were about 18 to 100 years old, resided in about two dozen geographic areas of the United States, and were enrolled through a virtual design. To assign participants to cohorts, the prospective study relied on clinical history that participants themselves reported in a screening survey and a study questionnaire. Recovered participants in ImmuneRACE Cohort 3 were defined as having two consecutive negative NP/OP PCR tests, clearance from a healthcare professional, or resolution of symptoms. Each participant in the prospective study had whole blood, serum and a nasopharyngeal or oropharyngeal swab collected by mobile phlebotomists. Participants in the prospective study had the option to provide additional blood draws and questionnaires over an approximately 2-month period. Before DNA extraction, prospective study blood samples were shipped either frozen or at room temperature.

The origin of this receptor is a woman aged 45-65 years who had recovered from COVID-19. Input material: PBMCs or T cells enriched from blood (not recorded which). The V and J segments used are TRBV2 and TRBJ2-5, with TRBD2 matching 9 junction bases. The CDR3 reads CASNGLAGRPQYF. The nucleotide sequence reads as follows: TGTGCCAGCAACGGTCTAGCGGGAAGGCCCCAGTACTTC.